One and the same sample provided the 26 T cell receptor beta chains below, sequenced in a study of blood T cell repertoires in COVID-19. Produced via immunoSEQ multiplex PCR; TCRdb's table is partial and in-frame only. Seen here are around 330,000 clones, about 89% observed once, and the top ten hold around 4.8%. The sequenced material came from PBMCs or T cells enriched from blood (not recorded which). These receptors all come from a man in his 60s who had recovered from COVID-19.

This chain connects TRBV10-3 to TRBJ2-4, with 12 nucleotides matching TRBD2. Germline loops: CDR1 ENHRY, CDR2 SYGVKD. The trim removed 3 bases at V and 8 bases at J, leaving 8 bases unmatched. The CDR3 covers 16 residues. Here the CDR3 DNA reads TGTGCCATCAGTGACCCTAGCGGGAGGGGATTGGACATTCAGTACTTC. Its protein is CAISDPSGRGLDIQYF.

Here the CDR3 reads CASSPPTGFEQFF. CDR3 coding DNA: TGTGCCAGCTCACCACCGACGGGTTTTGAGCAGTTCTTC. The chain uses TRBV18 and TRBJ2-1; D uncertain. The ends were cut back, 0 bases at V and 9 bases at J, with 9 bases in the middle. The CDR3 extends over 13 amino acids. Germline V gives CDR1 KGHSH, CDR2 LQKENI.

J is TRBJ1-6 and V is TRBV25-1; tentatively, D is TRBD1 (6 bases). The length of the CDR3 is 15 residues. Per germline, CDR1 MGHDK and CDR2 SYGVNS. Trimming left V 5 bases short and J 8 bases short, with 16 bases between. Here the CDR3 reads CASSRGTPRDSPLHF. As DNA, the CDR3 is TGTGCCAGCAGTAGAGGGACACCTCGAGATTCACCCCTCCACTTT.

J is TRBJ1-4 and V is TRBV7-9; the match to TRBD1 covers 10 bases. Looked up from germline, CDR1 is SEHNR and CDR2 is FQNEAQ (reference sequence). V lost 2 bases and J lost 8; bases outside the gene matches: 11. CDR3 length equals 17 residues. Written as DNA, the CDR3 is TGTGCCAGCAGCTTAACGCCTCCGGGACAGGGGATCGAAAAACTGTTTTTT. This codes for CASSLTPPGQGIEKLFF.

This chain joins TRBV28 and TRBJ2-1, with TRBD2 identical over 10 bases. Unmatched junction bases numbered 8, after V lost 5 bases and J lost 7 bases. This CDR3 comprises 15 residues. Germline CDR1 MDHEN, CDR2 SYDVKM. The CDR3 DNA reads as TGTGCCAGCAGTAAAGCGGGAGGGCCTCGGAATGAGCAGTTCTTC. Its translation is CASSKAGGPRNEQFF.

This sequence joins TRBV4-2 and TRBJ1-3, with D unclear. With 6 bases removed from V and 3 bases from J, the gap between germline ends came to 12 bases. CDR1 and CDR2 (germline): LGHNA, YNFKEQ. The CDR3 is 14 residues long. The CDR3, as DNA: TGTGCCAGCAGTCTATACTCTGGTGGAAACACCATATATTTT. This gives the protein CASSLYSGGNTIYF.

The chain couples TRBV7-2 to TRBJ1-2; D gene uncertain. Germline V gene lookup returns CDR1 SGHTA and CDR2 FQGNSA. Deletions cut 3 bases from V and 5 bases from J, with 10 bases between. This CDR3 region has 13 residues. The CDR3 DNA sequence: TGTGCCAGCAGCTTGGGAGGACCTTATGGCTACACCTTC. It translates to CASSLGGPYGYTF.

The chain uses TRBV28 and TRBJ1-5; D is unresolved. The germline V gene encodes CDR1 MDHEN and CDR2 SYDVKM. This CDR3 region has 14 residues. Trimming shortened V by 2 bases and J by 3 bases, and 8 bases separated the two germline ends. In DNA, the CDR3 is TGTGCCAGCAGTTTAGTTCGGGACAATCAGCCCCAGCATTTT. Encoded protein: CASSLVRDNQPQHF.

This clone showed up just once. The V call is TRBV2, the J call TRBJ2-1, with 8 bases identical to TRBD2. There are 13 residues in the CDR3. J gave up 11 bases and V 6 bases, and 9 bases lay outside the gene matches. Germline loops: CDR1 SNHLY, CDR2 FYNNEI. CDR3 DNA sequence: TGTGCCAGCAGACTAGCGGTCCAATGGAAGCAGTTCTTC. Translation gives CASRLAVQWKQFF.

The rearrangement links TRBV2 to TRBJ1-5; 9 bases align to TRBD1. J lost 14 bases, V lost 4 bases, and 6 bases had no gene match. Germline V CDR1 and CDR2: SNHLY, FYNNEI. CDR3 size: 12 residues. CDR3: CASSGPGDREHF. Written as DNA, the CDR3 is TGTGCCAGCAGTGGACCTGGGGACAGGGAGCATTTT.

The chain joins TRBV3-1 (or the pseudogene TRBV3-2) to TRBJ2-2; 7 bases map to TRBD2. V lost 4 bases, J lost 0 bases, and 2 bases stayed unmatched. Germline CDR1 is LGHDT and CDR2 is YNNKEL (reference sequence). The CDR3 extends over 15 amino acids. The CDR3 region has the DNA TGTGCCAGCAGCCTGACTAGCACGAACACCGGGGAGCTGTTTTTT. Protein: CASSLTSTNTGELFF.

This clone was detected once. The chain couples TRBV25-1 to TRBJ2-2; 7 positions match TRBD2. The CDR3 extends over 15 amino acids. V lost 0 bases and J lost 5; bases outside the gene matches: 3. Germline V gene data show CDR1 as MGHDK and CDR2 as SYGVNS. CDR3 sequence (DNA): TGTGCCAGCAGTGAATACTTGGGGGGGACCGGGGAGCTGTTTTTT. Translation gives CASSEYLGGTGELFF.

The V and J genes are TRBV28 and TRBJ1-6, with 7 positions matching TRBD1. Germline V gene lookup returns CDR1 MDHEN and CDR2 SYDVKM. This CDR3 region has 16 residues. V shed 3 bases, J shed 8 bases, and the junction held 10 bases outside the gene matches. The CDR3 here is CASSFSTVRGDSPLHF. CDR3 DNA sequence: TGTGCCAGCAGTTTCTCCACTGTCAGGGGGGATTCACCCCTCCACTTT.

This clone showed up just once. The chain combines TRBV7-2 with TRBJ2-2; D not certain. This CDR3 is 14 amino acids long. Looked up from germline, CDR1 is SGHTA and CDR2 is FQGNSA. Trimming left V 3 bases short and J 6 bases short, with 11 bases between. The CDR3 DNA is TGTGCCAGCAGCTTTGCGGCCAACGCCGGGGAGCTGTTTTTT. It specifies CASSFAANAGELFF.

This chain uses TRBV6-5 with TRBJ1-1; no clear D gene. With 5 bases removed from V and 3 bases from J, the gap between germline ends came to 10 bases. The germline V gene encodes CDR1 MNHEY and CDR2 SVGAGI. This CDR3 has 13 residues. The CDR3 nucleotides are TGTGCCAGCAGTAGGGAGGAACACACTGAAGCTTTCTTT. It codes for CASSREEHTEAFF.

This sequence joins TRBV9 and TRBJ1-1; 8 nucleotides line up with TRBD1. The CDR3 covers 14 residues. V lost 3 bases, J lost 5 bases, and 6 bases stayed unmatched. Germline V gene sequence: CDR1 SGDLS, CDR2 YYNGEE. The CDR3 nucleotides read TGTGCCAGCAGCGCTGGACAGGGTAGGACTGAAGCTTTCTTT. Translating it yields CASSAGQGRTEAFF.

Points on this clone: The junction departs from germline at one end; a sequencing error may be responsible. This CDR3 reads CASSQVTGQGKEKNF. The CDR3 DNA follows: TGTGCCAGCAGCCAAGTAACCGGACAGGGAAAGGAGAAAAACTTC. The genes are TRBV3-1 (or the pseudogene TRBV3-2) and TRBJ2-5, with 8 bases fitting TRBD1. CDR3 length equals 15 residues. CDR1 is LGHDT, CDR2 YNNKEL, per germline (reference sequence).

The V call is TRBV6-2 or TRBV6-3, the J call TRBJ2-7; TRBD1 matches at 9 bases. CDR3 length equals 17 residues. The V and J ends lost 4 bases and 4 bases, in that order; junction bases with no gene match: 14. Germline values: CDR1 MNHEY, CDR2 SVGEGT. The DNA of the CDR3 is TGTGCCAGCAGTTCCCACCCACCCGGGGACAGGGCATACGAGCAGTACTTC. Its translation: CASSSHPPGDRAYEQYF.

V and J are TRBV11-2 and TRBJ1-5; 7 bases match TRBD1. The CDR3 contains 16 residues. CDR1 is SGHAT, CDR2 FQNNGV, per germline. Trimming at V came to 6 bases and at J to 1 base, leaving 9 bases not matched to a gene. The CDR3 region is CASSSADRSSNQPQHF. The CDR3 DNA reads TGTGCCAGCAGTTCTGCGGACAGGTCAAGCAATCAGCCCCAGCATTTT.

This clone occurred once. Other DNA sequences within the sample encode an identical CDR3. This chain links TRBV18 with TRBJ1-5, with D tentatively TRBD1 (6 bases). The germline V gene encodes CDR1 KGHSH and CDR2 LQKENI. The V end was cut by 0 bases, the J end by 4 bases, with 13 bases between. This CDR3 has 16 amino acids. As DNA, the CDR3 is TGTGCCAGCTCACCACCAGGGTCTAGGGGGAATCAGCCCCAGCATTTT. Its translation: CASSPPGSRGNQPQHF.

The rearrangement uses TRBV4-1 and TRBJ2-1; the match to TRBD2 covers 8 bases. Germline CDR1 is MGHRA and CDR2 is YSYEKL. This CDR3 region has 17 residues. The junction had 14 bases not matched to a gene; V was cut back by 6 bases and J by 4 bases. This chain's CDR3 is CASSRTSSGSLYNEQFF. In nucleotides, the CDR3 is TGCGCCAGCAGTCGCACAAGCAGCGGGAGTCTTTACAATGAGCAGTTCTTC.

The rearrangement joins TRBV28 to TRBJ2-3; D is perhaps TRBD2 (6 bases). The ends were cut back, 3 bases at V and 4 bases at J, with 11 bases in the middle. This CDR3 region has 14 residues. Germline V gene data show CDR1 as MDHEN and CDR2 as SYDVKM. CDR3 in amino acids: CASSFREISDTQYF. In nucleotides, the CDR3 is TGTGCCAGCAGTTTCCGGGAGATTTCAGATACGCAGTATTTT.

V usage is TRBV30 and J usage is TRBJ2-7; D may be TRBD2 (5 bases). There are 14 residues in the CDR3. Germline V gene lookup returns CDR1 GTSNPN and CDR2 SVGIG (reference sequence). V was cut by 2 bases and J by 7 bases, with 18 bases left in between. Here the CDR3 DNA reads TGTGCCTGGAGTTTGGACTGGATAAGGGTTGAGCAGTACTTC. Protein: CAWSLDWIRVEQYF. Full variable domain (missing parts from reference TRBV30 and TRBJ2-7): SQTIHQWPATLVQPVGSPLSLECTVEGTSNPNLYWYRQAAGRGLQLLFYSVGIGQISSEVPQNLSASRPQDRQFILSSKKLLLSDSGFYLCAWSLDWIRVEQYFGPGTRLTVT.

The rearrangement links TRBV19 to TRBJ2-7, with no clear D. The CDR3 consists of 12 residues. Germline V gives CDR1 LNHDA, CDR2 SQIVND (reference sequence). V was pared by 4 bases and J by 4 bases, with 8 bases between. CDR3 region: CASSNKRYEQYF. Written as DNA, the CDR3 is TGTGCCAGTAGTAATAAGAGGTACGAGCAGTACTTC.

This rearrangement joins TRBV11-2 to TRBJ2-3; the D gene is possibly TRBD1 (5 bases). V was pared by 0 bases and J by 3 bases, with 16 bases between. The CDR3 contains 17 residues. Per the germline V gene, CDR1 is SGHAT and CDR2 is FQNNGV. CDR3 loop: CASSLDPVRVRTDTQYF. The CDR3 DNA follows: TGTGCCAGCAGCTTAGATCCGGTCAGGGTCCGGACAGATACGCAGTATTTT.

The rearrangement uses TRBV5-1 and TRBJ2-1; the D is unclear. The germline V gene encodes CDR1 SGHRS and CDR2 YFSETQ. Trimming took 0 bases from V and 4 from J, leaving 5 bases between them. CDR3 length: 13 amino acids. The DNA of the CDR3 is TGCGCCAGCAGCTTGGGACTGTACAATGAGCAGTTCTTC. Its protein product is CASSLGLYNEQFF. Combining the CDR3 with reference TRBV5-1 and TRBJ2-1 gives the whole variable domain KAGVTQTPRYLIKTRGQQVTLSCSPISGHRSVSWYQQTPGQGLQFLFEYFSETQRNKGNFPGRFSGRQFSNSRSEMNVSTLELGDSALYLCASSLGLYNEQFFGPGTRLTVL.